This is a list of T cell receptor beta chains from one sample in a study of technical replicates of blood from several donors. Libraries were prepared by immunoSEQ multiplex PCR; TCRdb keeps only in-frame clonotypes and omits some of them. The table shows about 70,000 clones, with around 88% occurring only once. Sequencing used PBMCs. Receptors originate from a human donor in good health. Some clones in this sample may be carry-over from other donors' samples. Each CDR3 is given with its conserved first and last residue. The D gene is left open where the match is weak.

TRBD2	TRBJ2-5	TRBV11-2	TGTGCCAGCAGCCAAATGCCGGGACTACTAAAAGAGACCCAGTACTTC	CASSQMPGLLKETQYF
TRBD1	TRBJ2-3	TRBV6-6	TGTGCCAGCAGTGAGCAGTTAGGGGGCCCAGATACGCAGTATTTT	CASSEQLGGPDTQYF
TRBD2	TRBJ2-3	TRBV5-4	TGTGCCAGCAGCTTGATGAGCGGGAGGGTTGCAGATACGCAGTATTTT	CASSLMSGRVADTQYF
-	TRBJ1-5	TRBV6-7	TGTGCCAGCAGTTTGGGCCAGGGGCCCAGTCAGCCCCAGCATTTT	CASSLGQGPSQPQHF
TRBD1	TRBJ1-2	TRBV4-3	TGCGCCAGCAGCCAGGGCAGGGGGCTTTTTGGTTATGGCTACACCTTC	CASSQGRGLFGYGYTF
-	TRBJ1-4	TRBV4-1	TGCGCCAGCAGCCAAGAAGCCGGAGTTAATGAAAAACTGTTTTTT	CASSQEAGVNEKLFF
TRBD1	TRBJ2-7	TRBV7-9	TGTGCCAGCAGCTTACTGGGACAGACCTACGAGCAGTACTTC	CASSLLGQTYEQYF
-	TRBJ2-5	TRBV7-9	TGTGCCAGCAGCTATTCAGTTGGCGGGCAAGAGACCCAGTACTTC	CASSYSVGGQETQYF
TRBD1	TRBJ2-1	TRBV29-1	TGCAGCGTTACCAGACAGGGCTCCTACAATGAGCAGTTCTTC	CSVTRQGSYNEQFF
-	TRBJ1-1	TRBV5-4	TGTGCCAGCACCAACCCCCCGGGGACTGAAGCTTTCTTT	CASTNPPGTEAFF
TRBD1	TRBJ2-7	TRBV7-2	TGTGCCAGCAGCTCCCGAGCTGGACAGGGTATTATTGCGTACGAGCAGTACTTC	CASSSRAGQGIIAYEQYF